The 13 T cell receptor beta chains presented below share a single source sample, sequenced in a study of tumor-infiltrating lymphocytes in primary liver carcinoma. The authors made TCR beta cDNA from about 500 ng total RNA with a constant-region primer. Amplification in three nested multiplex PCR rounds with slightly modified ARM-PCR gave rise to TCR beta libraries. The study ran its first two PCR rounds for approximately 11 cycles each, using TRBV1-TRBV30 forward primers and a C-beta reverse primer. TCRdb recomputed calls from the multiplex PCR reads with MiXCR, one row per CDR3 protein. The sample has some 180,000 distinct CDR3 sequences; less than 65% are singletons. Unsorted whole blood yielded the blood RNA, and germline DNA was also extracted. Sequencing was performed on peripheral blood. The receptors were sampled from a man aged 40-49 years with primary liver carcinoma and hepatitis B virus infection.

The chain combines TRBV4-1 with TRBJ1-2; TRBD1 might be the D (5 bases). This CDR3 spans 13 amino acids. Germline V lookup: CDR1 MGHRA, CDR2 YSYEKL. Trimming pared 4 bases from V and 4 bases from J, leaving 10 bases between. The chain's CDR3 is CASSPGTVYGYTF. The CDR3 DNA sequence: TGCGCCAGCAGCCCTGGGACCGTCTATGGCTACACCTTC.

The V call is TRBV10-3, the J call TRBJ1-1; tentative D call: TRBD1 (6 bases). The length of the CDR3 is 14 residues. The V gene's germline CDR1 is ENHRY and CDR2 SYGVKD. Trimming stripped 6 bases from V and 3 bases from J, with 14 bases between. The CDR3 coding sequence is TGTGCCATCAGCCCGGGGAGGGGGTACACTGAAGCTTTCTTT. Its translation is CAISPGRGYTEAFF.

As to this clonotype: Germline is not matched at one junction end, which may reflect a read error. The CDR3 reads CDSSYTTGVHSYEQYF. CDR3 coding DNA: TGTGACAGCAGTTACACTACAGGGGTCCACTCCTACGAGCAGTACTTC. The chain combines TRBV6-6 with TRBJ2-7, with TRBD1 matching 7 bases. The CDR3 totals 16 residues. Germline loops: CDR1 MNHNY, CDR2 SVGAGI (reference sequence).

The J gene is TRBJ2-2, the V gene TRBV6-1; D unresolved. The CDR3 loop spans 15 amino acids. Germline V lookup: CDR1 MNHNS, CDR2 SASEGT. The germline V and J ends were trimmed by 6 bases and 1 base, with 12 bases remaining between them. Here the CDR3 DNA reads TGTGCCAGCAGAGGGAACGGCCTGAACACCGGGGAGCTGTTTTTT. Residues: CASRGNGLNTGELFF.

The rearrangement links TRBV12-3 or TRBV12-4 to TRBJ1-4; 12 bases match TRBD1. This CDR3 spans 14 amino acids. Germline trimming cut 6 bases from V and 10 bases from J; bases unmatched to any gene: 6. CDR3 sequence: CASSSGTGGGKLFF. The DNA of the CDR3 is TGTGCCAGCAGCTCTGGGACAGGGGGCGGAAAACTGTTTTTT.

A few counts support this clonotype. The chain employs TRBV12-3 or TRBV12-4 and TRBJ2-7; TRBD2 aligns across 12 bases. CDR3 size: 14 residues. V was pared by 4 bases and J by 6 bases, with 4 bases of the junction left unmatched. For the CDR3, the DNA is TGTGCCAGCAGTTCGACTAGCGGGAGCCTCGAGCAGTACTTC. It yields the protein CASSSTSGSLEQYF.

CDR3 in amino acids: CASSPNCGDEQFF. The CDR3 nucleotides read TGTGCCAGCAGCCCCAACTGTGGAGATGAGCAGTTCTTC. This chain connects TRBV11-2 to TRBJ2-1; no clear D. V was shortened by 5 bases and J by 8 bases, with 13 bases between the two germline ends. Per germline, CDR1 SGHAT and CDR2 FQNNGV. This CDR3 has 13 residues.

This clonotype turned up a few times. The CDR3 here is CASSAATGPYEQYF. CDR3 nucleotide sequence: TGTGCCAGCAGCGCCGCGACAGGTCCCTACGAGCAGTACTTC. The chain employs TRBV6-6 and TRBJ2-7; possible D gene TRBD1, 6 bases. Deletions cut 6 bases from V and 2 bases from J, with 14 bases between. The CDR3 is made up of 14 amino acids. Germline V gives CDR1 MNHNY, CDR2 SVGAGI (reference sequence).

The chain has TRBV7-8 and TRBJ2-1; no firm D call. The CDR3 runs 14 residues. The V end lost 6 bases, the J end lost 2 bases, and 11 bases lay between the germline ends. In germline, CDR1 is SGHVS, CDR2 FQNEAQ. CDR3 residues: CASSPPPAYNEQFF. The CDR3, as DNA: TGTGCCAGCAGTCCTCCCCCGGCCTACAATGAGCAGTTCTTC.

The rearrangement uses TRBV12-3 or TRBV12-4 and TRBJ2-7; a possible D gene is TRBD2 (5 bases). V was clipped by 9 bases and J by 0 bases, with 15 bases between them. This CDR3 comprises 14 residues. The CDR3 DNA sequence: TGTGCCAGTAGTAGGACTTGCGGCTCCTACGAGCAGTACTTC. It is translated as CASSRTCGSYEQYF.

Note on this clonotype: A single base separates this from a much larger clone, so it may be a read error. The CDR3 nucleotides are TGTGCCAACAGTTCCGATCGGGACCGAGGGGCCAACGTCCTGACTTTC. Translation: CANSSDRDRGANVLTF. The chain carries TRBV12-3 or TRBV12-4 and TRBJ2-6; the D call may be TRBD1 or TRBD2 (5 bases each). The CDR3 is 16 amino acids.

Of note for this clonotype: This may come from a read error, since a much larger clone is one base off. The rearrangement links TRBV11-2 to TRBJ2-2, with D possibly being TRBD1 (6 bases). V lost 6 bases, J lost 9 bases, and 20 bases lay in between. Germline CDR1 is SGHAT and CDR2 is FQNNGV. The CDR3 is 15 residues long. The CDR3 sequence is CASRKVQGRTRELFF. The CDR3 nucleotides are TGTGCCAGCAGGAAAGTTCAGGGGAGAACCAGGGAGCTGTTTTTT.

On this clonotype: The junction differs from germline at one of its ends, possibly a read error. The genes are TRBV6-1 and TRBJ2-7, with D perhaps TRBD1 (6 bases). This CDR3 has 12 residues. Germline CDR1 reads MNHNS; CDR2 reads SASEGT. The CDR3, as DNA: TGTGCCAGCAGTACAGGGACCTACGAGCACTACTTC. Translated: CASSTGTYEHYF.